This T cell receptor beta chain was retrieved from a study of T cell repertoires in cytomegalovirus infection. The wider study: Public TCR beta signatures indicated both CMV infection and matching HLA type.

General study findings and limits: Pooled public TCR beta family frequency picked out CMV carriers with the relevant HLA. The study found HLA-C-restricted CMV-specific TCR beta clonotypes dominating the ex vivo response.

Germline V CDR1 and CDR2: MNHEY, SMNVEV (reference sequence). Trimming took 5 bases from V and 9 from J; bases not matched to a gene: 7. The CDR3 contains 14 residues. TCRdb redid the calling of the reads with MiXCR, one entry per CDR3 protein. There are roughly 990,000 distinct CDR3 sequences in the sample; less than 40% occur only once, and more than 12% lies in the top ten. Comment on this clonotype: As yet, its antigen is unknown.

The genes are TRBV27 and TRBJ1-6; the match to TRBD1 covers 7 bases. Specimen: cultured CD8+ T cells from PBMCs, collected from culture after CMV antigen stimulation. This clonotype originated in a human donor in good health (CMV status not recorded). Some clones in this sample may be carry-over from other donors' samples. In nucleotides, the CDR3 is TGTGCCAGCAGTGTGAAGGGGGCCGGTTCACCCCTCCACTTT. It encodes CASSVKGAGSPLHF.